The 23 T cell receptor beta chains below were found in one sample sequenced in a study of blood T cell repertoires in COVID-19. The repertoire was sequenced with immunoSEQ multiplex PCR; TCRdb's copy has only in-frame clones and lacks some. The repertoire includes around 140,000 clones, roughly 81% of them detected once, and around 2.5% sits in the top ten. Sequencing was carried out using peripheral blood. These receptors originate from a human donor with acute or convalescent COVID-19. The donor label of this sample is uncertain.

The genes are TRBV21-1 and TRBJ2-7; the table's TRBD1 call for D was not verified on the DNA. TRBV21-1 is a pseudogene locus. The CDR3 totals 16 residues. CDR3 region: CASSNNWTGSSYEQYV. The CDR3 bases are TGTGCCAGCAGCAACAATTGGACAGGGAGCTCCTACGAGCAGTACGTC.

The rearrangement joins TRBV19 to TRBJ1-1; D perhaps matches TRBD1 (6 bases). The V and J ends lost 3 bases and 4 bases respectively, with 12 bases between them. The germline gives CDR1 LNHDA, CDR2 SQIVND (reference sequence). This CDR3 has 14 amino acids. The CDR3 loop is CASSMWGPSTEAFF. For the CDR3, the DNA is TGTGCCAGTAGTATGTGGGGGCCAAGCACTGAAGCTTTCTTT. The full variable domain, in which reference TRBV19 and TRBJ1-1 provide the parts outside the CDR3, is DGGITQSPKYLFRKEGQNVTLSCEQNLNHDAMYWYRQDPGQGLRLIYYSQIVNDFQKGDIAEGYSVSREKKESFPLTVTSAQKNPTAFYLCASSMWGPSTEAFFGQGTRLTVV.

In its sample, this clone was seen once. V usage is TRBV2 and J usage is TRBJ2-7, with TRBD1 matching over 8 bases. This CDR3 contains 15 residues. Germline CDR1 is SNHLY and CDR2 is FYNNEI. The V gene end was trimmed by 1 base and the J gene end by 1 base; junction bases not matched to a gene: 3. The CDR3 coding sequence is TGTGCCAGCAGTGAAGGCACAGGGGGATCCTACGAGCAGTACGTC. It codes for CASSEGTGGSYEQYV.

This clone turned up a few times. This chain connects TRBV5-5 to TRBJ1-2; D is unresolved. CDR3 length: 13 amino acids. Germline CDR1 and CDR2: SGHKS and YYEKEE (reference sequence). Trimming removed 2 bases at V and 0 bases at J, with 5 bases between. The CDR3 loop is CASSFRANYGYTF. The CDR3 nucleotides are TGTGCCAGCAGCTTTCGGGCTAACTATGGCTACACCTTC.

The chain recombines TRBV6-6 with TRBJ1-2, with D perhaps TRBD1 (6 bases). Germline V gives CDR1 MNHNY, CDR2 SVGAGI (reference sequence). The CDR3 contains 13 residues. Trimming shortened V by 8 bases and J by 6 bases, and 16 bases separated the two germline ends. The DNA of the CDR3 is TGTGCCAGCCGCGACAGAGCAGGGGATGGCTACACCTTC. Encoded protein: CASRDRAGDGYTF.

The table lists this clone with a count of one. The chain carries TRBV7-9 and TRBJ2-7, with 10 bases lining up with TRBD2. The CDR3 consists of 13 residues. V trimming: 6 bases; J trimming: 5 bases; junction bases outside the gene matches: 4. The V gene's germline CDR1 is SEHNR and CDR2 FQNEAQ (reference sequence). The CDR3 is CASSLAGANEQYV. CDR3 nucleotides: TGTGCCAGCAGTCTAGCGGGAGCGAACGAGCAGTACGTC.

This chain joins TRBV4-2 and TRBJ1-2; 10 bases fit TRBD1. The junction had 6 bases not matched to a gene; V was cut back by 1 base and J by 4 bases. Germline V gene sequence: CDR1 LGHNA, CDR2 YNFKEQ. This CDR3 is 16 amino acids long. The CDR3 bases are TGTGCCAGCAGCCAAGTCCCGACAGGGGGCACCTATGGCTACACCTTC. Translation: CASSQVPTGGTYGYTF.

J is TRBJ2-7 and V is TRBV27; D uncertain. Germline CDR1 MNHEY, CDR2 SMNVEV (reference sequence). This CDR3 contains 13 residues. Between the trimmed V and J ends, which lost 4 bases and 5 bases, there was a span of 12 bases. CDR3 region: CASSSHLYNEQYV. The CDR3 region has the DNA TGTGCCAGCAGTTCCCACCTATATAACGAGCAGTACGTC.

The CDR3 sequence is CASSSNIPGTSGLFF. The CDR3 region has the DNA TGTGCCAGTAGTTCCAATATACCCGGGACTAGCGGTCTGTTTTTT. The genes are TRBV19 and TRBJ2-2; 11 bases map to TRBD2. Trimming cost V 5 bases and J 14 bases; bases outside gene matches: 13. The CDR3 consists of 15 residues. CDR1 is LNHDA, CDR2 SQIVND, per germline (reference sequence). Full variable domain (remainder filled in from reference TRBV19 and TRBJ2-2): DGGITQSPKYLFRKEGQNVTLSCEQNLNHDAMYWYRQDPGQGLRLIYYSQIVNDFQKGDIAEGYSVSREKKESFPLTVTSAQKNPTAFYLCASSSNIPGTSGLFFGEGSRLTVL.

V and J are TRBV7-8 and TRBJ2-6; 16 nucleotides align to TRBD2. CDR1 is SGHVS and CDR2 is FQNEAQ in the germline V gene. The V gene end was trimmed by 5 bases and the J gene end by 0 bases; junction bases not matched to a gene: 7. The CDR3 covers 20 residues. The CDR3 sequence: CASSPGTSGRDPSGANVLTF. The CDR3 DNA sequence: TGTGCCAGCAGCCCTGGGACTAGCGGGAGGGACCCCTCTGGGGCCAACGTCCTGACTTTC.

The rearrangement links TRBV7-6 to TRBJ1-3; a possible D gene is TRBD1 (5 bases). The ends were cut back, 5 bases at V and 0 bases at J, with 20 bases in the middle. Germline values: CDR1 SGHVS, CDR2 FNYEAQ. The CDR3 loop spans 18 amino acids. As DNA, the CDR3 is TGTGCCAGCAGCCATGGGGGGGGGATCACTACCTCTGGAAACACCATATATTTT. This encodes CASSHGGGITTSGNTIYF.

This clone was counted once. V gene TRBV13 combines with J gene TRBJ1-1; D remains ambiguous. This CDR3 spans 10 amino acids. The V gene lost 5 bases and the J gene lost 11 bases, with 9 bases spanning the gap. CDR1 is PRHDT and CDR2 is FYEKMQ in the germline V gene (reference sequence). The CDR3 region is CASSGGSAFF. In nucleotides, the CDR3 is TGTGCCAGCAGCGGAGGAAGTGCTTTCTTT.

This chain joins TRBV7-3 and TRBJ1-1, with D possibly being TRBD1 (5 bases). Trimming cost V 7 bases and J 0 bases, with 15 bases left between them. The CDR3 spans 15 residues. Germline-derived CDR1 and CDR2 are SGHTA and FQGTGA. The CDR3 DNA reads as TGTGCCAGCACTAGAAACGGGGGAATGAACACTGAAGCTTTCTTT. Translated: CASTRNGGMNTEAFF.

This clone was seen only once. The CDR3 nucleotides are TGTGCCAGCAGTTACCAGGCACCCTACGAGCAGTACTTC. This encodes CASSYQAPYEQYF. The chain joins TRBV6-2 or TRBV6-3 to TRBJ2-7; D gene uncertain. CDR1 is MNHEY, CDR2 SVGEGT, per germline. The germline V and J ends were trimmed by 2 bases and 2 bases, with 7 bases remaining between them. The CDR3 length is 13 residues.

This chain connects TRBV6-1 to TRBJ1-2, with a possible D match to TRBD1 (6 bases). The CDR3 loop spans 13 amino acids. V gave up 1 base and J gave up 6 bases, with 9 bases separating them. Germline V lookup: CDR1 MNHNS, CDR2 SASEGT. Here the CDR3 DNA reads TGTGCCAGCAGTGAAGAGGGGGAGCATGGCTACACCTTC. This sequence encodes CASSEEGEHGYTF.

The V and J genes are TRBV19 and TRBJ2-5, with a possible D match to TRBD2 (6 bases). V was pared by 5 bases and J by 5 bases, with 12 bases between. Germline CDR1 LNHDA, CDR2 SQIVND (reference sequence). The CDR3 runs 13 residues. CDR3 sequence reads: CASSPRGLETQYF. The CDR3 nucleotides read TGTGCCAGTAGTCCCCGGGGGTTGGAGACCCAGTACTTC.

The chain couples TRBV14 to TRBJ1-4; D perhaps matches TRBD1 (5 bases). This CDR3 has 15 amino acids. The germline V gene encodes CDR1 SGHDN and CDR2 FVKESK. The V end was cut by 1 base, the J end by 10 bases, with 16 bases between. CDR3 DNA: TGTGCCAGCAGCCAAGGGGACTCCGTCCTTGGAAAACTGTTTTTT. Its translation is CASSQGDSVLGKLFF.

The chain has TRBV11-2 and TRBJ1-6; possibly TRBD1 for D (5 bases). Germline loops: CDR1 SGHAT, CDR2 FQNNGV. CDR3 length: 14 residues. Trimming shortened V by 5 bases and J by 7 bases, and 12 bases separated the two germline ends. The CDR3 sequence: CASSRSGSNSPLHF. The DNA of the CDR3 is TGTGCCAGCAGCCGGTCAGGGTCCAATTCACCCCTCCACTTT. Full variable domain (outside the CDR3, taken from reference TRBV11-2 and TRBJ1-6): EAGVAQSPRYKIIEKRQSVAFWCNPISGHATLYWYQQILGQGPKLLIQFQNNGVVDDSQLPKDRFSAERLKGVDSTLKIQPAKLEDSAVYLCASSRSGSNSPLHFGNGTRLTVT.

This clone was found a few times. This chain links TRBV6-5 with TRBJ2-3, with 9 bases aligning to TRBD2. The CDR3 runs to 14 residues. Germline CDR1 and CDR2: MNHEY and SVGAGI. The V gene end was trimmed by 5 bases and the J gene end by 1 base; junction bases not matched to a gene: 1. DNA of the CDR3: TGTGCCAGCAGTCCTAGCGGGGGCACAGATACGCAGTATTTT. This translates into CASSPSGGTDTQYF.

The CDR3 region has the DNA TGTGCCAGCAGCGTAGAAGGTCGGCGGGGGGACCGCACAGATACGCAGTATTTT. Translation gives CASSVEGRRGDRTDTQYF. The chain is built from TRBV9 and TRBJ2-3; TRBD2 agrees at 8 bases. The CDR3 covers 18 residues. Germline V lookup: CDR1 SGDLS, CDR2 YYNGEE. V shed 0 bases and J 1 base; nucleotides not matched to a gene: 10.

V is TRBV5-1 and J is TRBJ2-5; 8 nucleotides line up with TRBD2. CDR3 length equals 14 residues. Per the germline V gene, CDR1 is SGHRS and CDR2 is YFSETQ. The junction had 4 bases not matched to a gene; V was cut back by 5 bases and J by 1 base. The CDR3 bases are TGCGCCAGCAGACGTGGACTAGCCCAAGAGACCCAGTACTTC. Amino acids: CASRRGLAQETQYF.

The chain combines TRBV18 with TRBJ2-7; 7 positions agree with TRBD1. The junction had 15 bases not matched to a gene; V was cut back by 6 bases and J by 4 bases. The CDR3 loop spans 16 amino acids. Germline CDR1 KGHSH, CDR2 LQKENI. The CDR3 spells CASSLISGTAAYEQYF. CDR3 nucleotides: TGTGCCAGCTCGCTCATTTCCGGGACAGCCGCTTACGAGCAGTACTTC. The full variable domain, in which reference TRBV18 and TRBJ2-7 provide the parts outside the CDR3, is NAGVMQNPRHLVRRRGQEARLRCSPMKGHSHVYWYRQLPEEGLKFMVYLQKENIIDESGMPKERFSAEFPKEGPSILRIQQVVRGDSAAYFCASSLISGTAAYEQYFGPGTRLTVT.

The V and J genes are TRBV5-4 and TRBJ1-2; 7 bases align to TRBD1. V lost 6 bases, J lost 1 base, and 6 bases stayed unmatched. The CDR3 spans 14 residues. Germline CDR1 and CDR2: SGHNT and YYREEE (reference sequence). CDR3 bases: TGTGCCAGCAAGGTCGGGACAGATAACTATGGCTACACCTTC. It encodes CASKVGTDNYGYTF.